This T cell receptor beta chain originates from a study of response to subunit inactivated influenza vaccine (dated by TCRdb to 2017 to 2018). Regarding the research as a whole: Deep quantitative profiling of the T cell receptor repertoire was used in the study to follow responses to a trivalent subunit inactivated influenza vaccine. Overall results and qualifications from the work: According to the authors, only a limited number of new T cells may be recruited by each seasonal influenza vaccination.

Receptors were amplified or captured by RT-PCR. Sequenced using an Illumina HiSeq 2500. TCRdb applied fastp at Q25 and MiXCR to the public reads, then kept only in-frame beta chains. Identical CDR3 protein sequences are pooled into one entry, listed with their most common genes and DNA. The sample table shows roughly 760,000 distinct CDR3 sequences, and 20% to 25% are seen once. 10% of the sample is taken by the ten largest. This clonotype has only a few counts. This receptor's antigen is unknown. Base quality data are lacking; no much larger clone is found one base away. The germline V gene gives CDR1 as LGHNA and CDR2 as YSLEER. The junction carries 9 bases between V and J, which are trimmed by 0 bases and 4 bases respectively. The cysteine opens and the phenylalanine closes a CDR3 of 14 amino acids. Only the CDR3 part of the read is kept: 42 bases, read in frame from the first base.

The sequence is built from TRBV4-3 and TRBJ1-2; the D gene assignment is ambiguous. The sequenced sample was PBMCs from blood, obtained 5 to 6 days after vaccination. The origin of this receptor is a man aged 45 to 65 who received an inactivated influenza vaccine. Donor details come from another sample of the same person, matched by shared clones. The CDR3 amino acid sequence is: CASSQERQLYGYTF. In nucleotides, the sequence is TGCGCCAGCAGCCAAGAGCGCCAGCTCTATGGCTACACCTTC.